This is a list of T cell receptor beta chains from one sample in a study of blood T cell repertoires in COVID-19. Data came from immunoSEQ multiplex PCR; TCRdb stores just in-frame clones and leaves some out. Of over 250,000 clones listed, about 89% are singletons. Material for sequencing was peripheral blood. These TCRs come from a man aged 50-59 years with acute or convalescent COVID-19. The CDR3 runs from the conserved cysteine through the conserved F or W. A D gene is named only where the DNA matches it firmly. Size is omitted from some rows. Given values are once, few, many or a class for expanded clones.

D gene	V gene	clone size	J gene	CDR3 protein	CDR3 DNA
TRBD2	TRBV11-2	NA	TRBJ2-1	CASSQGLAGGPLNEQFF	TGTGCCAGCAGCCAGGGACTAGCGGGGGGACCTCTGAATGAGCAGTTCTTC
NA	TRBV2	once	TRBJ1-5	CASSADLWLNQPQHF	TGTGCCAGCAGTGCTGATTTATGGCTGAATCAGCCCCAGCATTTT
NA	TRBV7-2	NA	TRBJ2-5	CASSWEVEETQYF	TGTGCCAGCAGCTGGGAGGTAGAAGAGACCCAGTACTTC
NA	TRBV5-5	NA	TRBJ1-2	CASSLGTGRANYGYTF	TGTGCCAGCAGCTTGGGAACAGGCCGGGCTAACTATGGCTACACCTTC
NA	TRBV12-5	once	TRBJ2-4	CASGLRTGVRFQYF	TGTGCTAGTGGTTTGAGAACGGGGGTTCGCTTTCAGTACTTC
NA	TRBV4-1	many	TRBJ1-4	CASSKGPRATNEKLFF	TGCGCCAGCAGCAAAGGACCGAGGGCAACTAATGAAAAACTGTTTTTT
TRBD1	TRBV7-2	NA	TRBJ1-5	CASSTGGKDQPQHF	TGTGCCAGCAGTACAGGGGGTAAAGATCAGCCCCAGCATTTT
NA	TRBV5-1	NA	TRBJ2-1	CASRPDWNEQFF	TGCGCCAGCAGACCTGACTGGAATGAGCAGTTCTTC
TRBD1	TRBV13	NA	TRBJ2-7	CASSLMGTGEFEQYF	TGTGCCAGCAGCTTAATGGGGACAGGGGAGTTCGAGCAGTACTTC
TRBD1	TRBV14	NA	TRBJ2-7	CASQPRGTGVDEQYF	TGTGCCAGCCAGCCAAGAGGGACAGGGGTTGACGAGCAGTACTTC
NA	TRBV30	once	TRBJ2-7	CAWSDYRTYEQYF	TGTGCCTGGAGTGATTACAGAACCTACGAGCAGTACTTC
NA	TRBV2	NA	TRBJ1-2	CASSEGTPSNYGYTF	TGTGCCAGCAGTGAGGGGACACCCTCTAACTATGGCTACACCTTC
TRBD1	TRBV2	NA	TRBJ1-1	CASSDGTGYTEAFF	TGTGCCAGCAGTGATGGGACAGGGTACACTGAAGCTTTCTTT
TRBD1	TRBV30	NA	TRBJ1-2	CAWKLTGEANYGYTF	TGTGCCTGGAAATTGACAGGGGAGGCTAACTATGGCTACACCTTC
TRBD1	TRBV4-1	NA	TRBJ1-5	CASSQEIRGRQPQHF	TGCGCCAGCAGCCAAGAAATCAGGGGGCGTCAGCCCCAGCATTTT
NA	TRBV13	NA	TRBJ2-7	CASSRSQGLGQYF	TGTGCCAGCAGCCGAAGTCAGGGCTTGGGGCAGTACTTC
TRBD1	TRBV6-5	once	TRBJ1-6	CASSPGTGNSPLHF	TGTGCCAGCAGCCCCGGGACAGGAAATTCACCCCTCCACTTT
NA	TRBV21-1	NA	TRBJ1-2	CASSNPSKNGYTF	TGTGCCAGCAGCAATCCCTCTAAGAATGGCTACACCTTC
NA	TRBV3-1/TRBV3-2	NA	TRBJ1-2	CASRQGSVYGYTF	TGTGCCAGCAGGCAGGGGTCGGTCTATGGCTACACCTTC
NA	TRBV7-3	NA	TRBJ1-3	CASSLGPARSGNTIYF	TGTGCCAGCAGCTTAGGCCCGGCCAGGTCTGGAAACACCATATATTTT
NA	TRBV7-3	NA	TRBJ2-3	CASSLAGPSTDTQYF	TGTGCCAGCAGCTTAGCGGGGCCTAGCACAGATACGCAGTATTTT
TRBD1	TRBV7-3	NA	TRBJ2-5	CASSLTPGTEETQYF	TGTGCCAGCAGCTTAACCCCCGGGACAGAAGAGACCCAGTACTTC